Here is one T cell receptor beta chain with its context. Only in-frame clones appear in the TCRdb table, and some are missing; sequencing was by immunoSEQ multiplex PCR. The table records over 200,000 clones, under 90% of them present only once. The CDR3 covers 15 residues. V dropped 4 bases and J dropped 5 bases, with 15 bases sitting between them. Germline values: CDR1 SGDLS, CDR2 YYNGEE. This specimen belongs to a study of blood T cell repertoires in COVID-19. Source material: PBMCs or T cells enriched from blood (not recorded which). This TCR derives from a woman in her 30s with acute COVID-19. The rearrangement uses TRBV9 and TRBJ1-4; D not resolved. DNA for the CDR3: TGTGCCAGCAGCTCCCCGGCCTCGGAGAATGAAAAACTGTTTTTT. Translating it yields CASSSPASENEKLFF.